The following is a T cell receptor (beta chain) sequence with its context. Its antigen is currently unknown. Unstimulated regulatory T cells (CD4+CD25+CD127-), CD4+CD25- non-regulatory cells, CD4 and CD8 cells were FACS-sorted from thawed PBMCs. Trimming stripped 5 bases from V and 1 base from J, with 7 bases between. CDR3 length: 13 residues. Germline-derived CDR1 and CDR2 are SGDLS and YYNGEE. The protocol was immunoSEQ multiplex PCR, while the TCRdb copy is restricted to in-frame clones and leaves out a portion. The profile shows about 77,000 clones, under 98% of them singletons. This sample was included in a study of Tregs in tolerant kidney transplant recipients. Study outcomes and limitations: Few patients were studied, so findings need validation in larger groups. For some patients, primers changed over time, blocking nucleotide-level comparison.

This material consisted of CD4+ T cells from blood, taken before the transplant. This sequence originates from a human donor who received a combined kidney and bone marrow transplant. V is TRBV9 and J is TRBJ2-4; D remains unclear. CDR3 residues: CASSTGAKNIQYF. CDR3 nucleotide sequence: TGTGCCAGCAGTACCGGTGCCAAAAACATTCAGTACTTC.